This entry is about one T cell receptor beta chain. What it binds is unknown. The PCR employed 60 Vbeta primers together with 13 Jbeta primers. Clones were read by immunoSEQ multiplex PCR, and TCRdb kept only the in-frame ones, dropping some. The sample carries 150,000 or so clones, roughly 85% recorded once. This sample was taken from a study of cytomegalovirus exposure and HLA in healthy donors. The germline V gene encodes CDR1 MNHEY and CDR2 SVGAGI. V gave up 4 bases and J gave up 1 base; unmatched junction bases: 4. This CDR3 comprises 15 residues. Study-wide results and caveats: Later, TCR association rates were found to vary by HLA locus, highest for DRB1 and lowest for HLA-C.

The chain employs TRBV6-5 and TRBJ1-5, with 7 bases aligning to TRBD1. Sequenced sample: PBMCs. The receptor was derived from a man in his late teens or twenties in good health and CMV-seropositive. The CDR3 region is CASSLSGQSNQPQHF. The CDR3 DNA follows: TGTGCCAGCAGTTTGTCGGGACAGAGCAATCAGCCCCAGCATTTT.